This is a list of T cell receptor beta chains from one sample in a study of CD8 T cells in ankylosing spondylitis. TCRdb passed the 5' RACE reads through MiXCR, listing each CDR3 protein once. The data contain tens of thousands of distinct CDR3 sequences, roughly 9% of them singletons. The sample comprised blood, either unsorted or a sorted T cell fraction (not recorded which). These receptors originate from a male donor with ankylosing spondylitis. Each CDR3 is given without its conserved first and last residue.

V gene	CDR3 length	J gene	CDR3 protein
TRBV12-5	11	TRBJ1-1	ASAEFLNTEAF
TRBV5-5	12	TRBJ2-7	ASSLDSGAYEQY
TRBV9	11	TRBJ2-7	ASSVGAPREQY
TRBV7-9	11	TRBJ2-3	ASSLALADTQY
TRBV12-3/TRBV12-4	15	TRBJ1-5	ASSSPSIFRGNQPQH
TRBV2	13	TRBJ1-1	ASSIISRLRTEAF
TRBV7-9	13	TRBJ2-1	ASSPRDRVWNEQF
TRBV7-8	14	TRBJ2-6	ASMIGGLSGANVLT
TRBV13	16	TRBJ2-1	ASSLAGSFGVTVDEQF
TRBV20-1	15	TRBJ2-1	SAREEREVSEVGEQF
TRBV25-1	16	TRBJ2-1	ASSELQLGREIYNEQF
TRBV30	13	TRBJ1-2	AHRTETELNYGYT
TRBV7-9	12	TRBJ2-7	ASSLDATSYEQY
TRBV23-1	15	TRBJ2-2	ASSLTDKPANTGELF
TRBV7-9	12	TRBJ2-7	ASSSNRDSYEQY
TRBV29-1	11	TRBJ1-2	SGALTGEGGYT
TRBV5-1	10	TRBJ2-1	ASSPGINEQF
TRBV2	9	TRBJ2-1	ASSEADEQF
TRBV9	14	TRBJ1-4	ASSVWDRLTNEKLF
TRBV29-1	12	TRBJ2-1	SVLLGNSYNEQF
TRBV11-3	12	TRBJ2-1	ASSLSPSTNEQF
TRBV20-1	13	TRBJ2-5	SVSSLESGQETQY
TRBV10-3	10	TRBJ1-1	AITSGATEAF
TRBV7-9	14	TRBJ1-3	ASSSPGSGAGNTIY
TRBV5-4	9	TRBJ1-2	ASSLEAGYT
TRBV11-2	12	TRBJ1-3	ASSPPAGRNTIY
TRBV6-1	12	TRBJ1-1	ASSGWQMNTEAF
TRBV7-6	11	TRBJ2-7	ASSPLTSGVQY
TRBV5-6	10	TRBJ2-2	ASSQGGGELF
TRBV27	11	TRBJ2-1	ASLNGGGGEQF
TRBV20-1	6	TRBJ2-5	SAGRGY
TRBV7-9	10	TRBJ1-1	ASSPGRDEAF
TRBV7-8	11	TRBJ1-2	ASSLARDYGYT